This T cell receptor beta chain was sequenced for a study of T cell responses to AZD1222 COVID-19 vaccine. Data came from immunoSEQ multiplex PCR; TCRdb stores just in-frame clones and leaves some out. The sample lists fewer than 150,000 clones; 88% were seen once. A note on this clone: Its specificity is not known.

Study-level results: Clonal diversity was possibly underestimated, and white British individuals and females predominated among donors. Without day 14 samples, only post-peak T cell repertoires were studied. Only a handful of AZD1222 recipients tested seropositive at baseline.

Germline assignment: CDR1 KGHDR and CDR2 SFDVKD. The CDR3 is made up of 20 amino acids. V was shortened by 5 bases and J by 0 bases, with 24 bases between the two germline ends. The receptor was isolated from an adult who received the AZD1222 COVID-19 vaccine. The input for sequencing was peripheral blood, taken 28 days after the second AZD1222 dose. The chain links TRBV24-1 to TRBJ1-4; D might be TRBD1 (5 bases). The CDR3 loop is CATSVRGTDWPYATNEKLFF. DNA for the CDR3: TGTGCCACCAGTGTTCGGGGCACAGATTGGCCGTATGCAACTAATGAAAAACTGTTTTTT.